The next 7 T cell receptor beta chains were all read from a single sample in a study of cytomegalovirus exposure and HLA in healthy donors. Repertoires were generated with immunoSEQ multiplex PCR, while TCRdb's copy carries only in-frame clones and drops some. The sample carries roughly 250,000 clones, around 86% recorded once. Sequenced input: PBMCs. Receptor source: a woman under 40 in good health and CMV-seropositive.

The chain uses TRBV9 and TRBJ2-6; 7 bases line up with TRBD2. The CDR3 has 16 residues. From germline, CDR1 is SGDLS and CDR2 YYNGEE. J was trimmed by 0 bases and V by 7 bases; bases with no gene match: 7. DNA of the CDR3: TGTGCCAGCGGGGGGGGAATGCTCTCTGGGGCCAACGTCCTGACTTTC. Its protein is CASGGGMLSGANVLTF.

The rearrangement uses TRBV27 and TRBJ2-3, with a tentative D call TRBD1 (6 bases). The CDR3 extends over 15 amino acids. V was clipped by 6 bases and J by 0 bases, with 13 bases between them. Per the germline V gene, CDR1 is MNHEY and CDR2 is SMNVEV (reference sequence). Here the CDR3 DNA reads TGTGCCAGCAGACGGACAGCCACTAGCACAGATACGCAGTATTTT. Protein: CASRRTATSTDTQYF.

The V call is TRBV28, the J call TRBJ2-7; D is uncertain. Looked up from germline, CDR1 is MDHEN and CDR2 is SYDVKM. The CDR3 runs 15 residues. The germline V and J ends were trimmed by 5 bases and 0 bases, with 14 bases remaining between them. The CDR3 loop reads CASSPHKSSSYEQYF. CDR3 in DNA: TGTGCCAGCAGTCCGCACAAATCTTCCTCCTACGAGCAGTACTTC. Based on the CDR3 plus reference TRBV28 and TRBJ2-7, the full variable domain is DVKVTQSSRYLVKRTGEKVFLECVQDMDHENMFWYRQDPGLGLRLIYFSYDVKMKEKGDIPEGYSVSREKKERFSLILESASTNQTSMYLCASSPHKSSSYEQYFGPGTRLTVT.

The chain links TRBV27 to TRBJ2-5; D gene uncertain. V was clipped by 6 bases and J by 5 bases, with 13 bases between them. Germline CDR1 and CDR2: MNHEY and SMNVEV (reference sequence). The CDR3 length is 13 residues. CDR3 in amino acids: CASSPSVRETQYF. The CDR3 DNA sequence: TGTGCCAGCAGCCCCAGTGTGCGGGAGACCCAGTACTTC.

This clone was found once. The chain links TRBV7-9 to TRBJ1-2, with TRBD1 as a possible D gene (6 bases). Per the germline V gene, CDR1 is SEHNR and CDR2 is FQNEAQ (reference sequence). CDR3 length equals 15 residues. Trimming stripped 1 base from V and 5 bases from J, with 14 bases between. In nucleotides, the CDR3 is TGTGCCAGCAGCTTAGATCAGGGGCCCGTTTATGGCTACACCTTC. It encodes CASSLDQGPVYGYTF.

The count of this clone is one. This rearrangement joins TRBV9 to TRBJ2-7, with 12 bases lining up with TRBD2. This CDR3 has 17 residues. V gave up 0 bases and J gave up 5 bases; unmatched junction bases: 9. Germline loops: CDR1 SGDLS, CDR2 YYNGEE. The CDR3 DNA reads as TGTGCCAGCAGCGTAGATGGGTCTAGCGGGAGGGCCGACGAGCAGTACTTC. It encodes CASSVDGSSGRADEQYF.

The CDR3 DNA reads TGTGCCAGCAGTGAAATGGCAGGGCGGACCCAGTACTTC. Translating it yields CASSEMAGRTQYF. This chain connects TRBV6-1 to TRBJ2-5, with a tentative D call TRBD1 (5 bases). The CDR3 is 13 residues long. Germline V gene lookup returns CDR1 MNHNS and CDR2 SASEGT. The V end lost 2 bases, the J end lost 7 bases, and 11 bases lay between the germline ends.